The 28 T cell receptor beta chains listed next were all sequenced from one sample in a study of post-analysis software for immune sequencing data. Study outcomes and limitations: There were five or six TRBV segments more frequent in patients than controls, and TRBV5-6, TRBV5-1 and TRBV20-1 were among them.

cDNA libraries of TCR beta carried unique molecular identifiers. TCRdb re-derived calls from the PCR reads in MiXCR, one entry per CDR3 protein. Of approximately 570,000 distinct CDR3 sequences listed, 44% are singletons. No antigens are known for them. The sequenced material came from blood. The receptors stem from a girl between 5 and 17 years old with multiple sclerosis.

This clonotype was detected many times. The V and J genes are TRBV15 and TRBJ2-5; tentative D call: TRBD2 (5 bases). The CDR3 length is 14 residues. Germline values: CDR1 LNHNV, CDR2 YYDKDF (reference sequence). Trimming took 0 bases from V and 5 from J, leaving 10 bases between them. The CDR3 sequence is CATSRDSGEETQYF. CDR3 sequence (DNA): TGTGCCACCAGCAGAGATAGTGGGGAGGAGACCCAGTACTTC.

The CDR3 DNA reads TGCAGTGCTACTTACCCAACAGGGCCGACTGAAGCTTTCTTT. As protein: CSATYPTGPTEAFF. The chain is built from TRBV20-1 and TRBJ1-1; a possible D gene is TRBD1 (6 bases). Trimming took 4 bases from V and 5 from J, leaving 17 bases between them. Looked up from germline, CDR1 is DFQATT and CDR2 is SNEGSKA (reference sequence). The CDR3 extends over 14 amino acids.

This chain uses TRBV29-1 with TRBJ2-5; 9 bases agree with TRBD1. J gave up 11 bases and V 0 bases, and 13 bases lay outside the gene matches. The germline CDR1 and CDR2 sequences are SQVTM and ANQGSEA. The CDR3 spans 15 residues. CDR3 protein: CSVEDRAQGAGEQYF. The CDR3 coding sequence is TGCAGCGTTGAAGATCGCGCACAGGGGGCGGGGGAGCAGTACTTC.

Only a few counts were recorded for this clonotype. This chain uses TRBV27 with TRBJ2-7; TRBD2 aligns across 7 bases. This CDR3 region has 13 residues. With V trimmed by 3 bases and J by 5 bases, 4 bases remained unmatched. The germline gives CDR1 MNHEY, CDR2 SMNVEV (reference sequence). As DNA, the CDR3 is TGTGCCAGCAGTTTCTCTCGGGGGGACGAGCAGTACTTC. This sequence encodes CASSFSRGDEQYF.

Only a few counts were recorded for this clonotype. This chain uses TRBV12-3 or TRBV12-4 with TRBJ2-3, with D maybe TRBD2 (6 bases). The V and J ends lost 6 bases and 5 bases respectively, with 12 bases between them. The CDR3 has 13 residues. CDR3 residues: CASSPSSEDTQYF. CDR3 in DNA: TGTGCCAGCAGCCCCTCTAGCGAAGATACGCAGTATTTT.

The rearrangement links TRBV12-3 or TRBV12-4 to TRBJ2-5, with TRBD2 matching over 8 bases. The end of the DNA fits TRBJ2-7 better, so the J call may be wrong. This CDR3 is 12 amino acids long. CDR3 region: CASRGAGGEQYF. For the CDR3, the DNA is TGTGCCAGCAGAGGGGCGGGAGGCGAGCAGTACTTC.

This clonotype was counted between two and nine times. The chain has TRBV29-1 and TRBJ2-7, with TRBD2 as a possible D gene (6 bases). The V end was cut by 1 base, the J end by 2 bases, with 15 bases between. This CDR3 is 15 amino acids long. Germline V CDR1 and CDR2: SQVTM, ANQGSEA. The DNA of the CDR3 is TGCAGCGTTGAAGTGGCGGAGGGGACCACCTACGAGCAGTACTTC. Translated, it gives CSVEVAEGTTYEQYF.

This clonotype was counted a few times. The rearrangement uses TRBV7-9 and TRBJ2-7, with 11 positions matching TRBD2. Per the germline V gene, CDR1 is SEHNR and CDR2 is FQNEAQ (reference sequence). This CDR3 contains 13 residues. V lost 5 bases and J lost 5; bases outside the gene matches: 2. The CDR3 DNA follows: TGTGCCAGCAGCCTGGGACTAGCGGACGAGCAGTACTTC. Protein sequence: CASSLGLADEQYF.

This clonotype was observed a handful of times. This chain uses TRBV20-1 with TRBJ2-5; no clear D. Looked up from germline, CDR1 is DFQATT and CDR2 is SNEGSKA (reference sequence). V was shortened by 1 base and J by 7 bases, with 13 bases between the two germline ends. CDR3 length: 13 residues. CDR3 in amino acids: CSARGGAAGTQYF. CDR3 nucleotide sequence: TGCAGTGCTAGAGGGGGTGCGGCCGGGACCCAGTACTTC.

The chain links TRBV12-3 or TRBV12-4 to TRBJ1-5; the D gene is possibly TRBD1 (6 bases). The CDR3 is made up of 16 amino acids. Trimming pared 6 bases from V and 2 bases from J, leaving 17 bases between. The CDR3 loop is CASSPGGNGGNQPQHF. The CDR3, as DNA: TGTGCCAGCAGCCCGGGGGGCAATGGGGGCAATCAGCCCCAGCATTTT.

V gene TRBV7-6 combines with J gene TRBJ2-7, with D tentatively TRBD2 (6 bases). The CDR3 length is 18 residues. The V end was cut by 1 base, the J end by 2 bases, with 21 bases between. CDR1 SGHVS and CDR2 FNYEAQ come from the germline V gene. CDR3 loop: CASSLEGVANGTPYEQYF. Written as DNA, the CDR3 is TGTGCCAGCAGCTTAGAAGGTGTGGCTAACGGGACTCCCTACGAGCAGTACTTC. The full variable domain, rest sourced from reference TRBV7-6 and TRBJ2-7, is GAGVSQSPRYKVTKRGQDVALRCDPISGHVSLYWYRQALGQGPEFLTYFNYEAQQDKSGLPNDRFSAERPEGSISTLTIQRTEQRDSAMYRCASSLEGVANGTPYEQYFGPGTRLTVT.

This chain joins TRBV29-1 and TRBJ2-3; 8 bases align to TRBD2. After removal of 6 bases from V and 1 base from J, the junction contained 3 bases not matched to a gene. The germline gives CDR1 SQVTM, CDR2 ANQGSEA. The CDR3 runs 13 residues. CDR3 sequence: CSVRAGGTDTQYF. CDR3 DNA: TGCAGCGTGAGAGCGGGGGGCACAGATACGCAGTATTTT.

This clonotype was counted between two and nine times. J is TRBJ2-7 and V is TRBV7-9; 7 bases fit TRBD2. In germline, CDR1 is SEHNR, CDR2 FQNEAQ (reference sequence). V was pared by 4 bases and J by 3 bases, with 6 bases of the junction left unmatched. The length of the CDR3 is 14 residues. CDR3 sequence (DNA): TGTGCCAGCAGCTCCCTAGCGGAGGGCTACGAGCAGTACTTC. It encodes CASSSLAEGYEQYF. Full variable domain (outside the CDR3, taken from reference TRBV7-9 and TRBJ2-7): DTGVSQNPRHKITKRGQNVTFRCDPISEHNRLYWYRQTLGQGPEFLTYFQNEAQLEKSRLLSDRFSAERPKGSFSTLEIQRTEQGDSAMYLCASSSLAEGYEQYFGPGTRLTVT.

V and J are TRBV12-3 or TRBV12-4 and TRBJ2-3, with 8 bases fitting TRBD2. The CDR3 loop spans 16 amino acids. Trimming cost V 3 bases and J 7 bases; bases outside gene matches: 12. CDR3 bases: TGTGCCAGCAGTTTCGCGGCGGGAGGACTCTTAAATACGCAGTATTTT. Amino acid sequence: CASSFAAGGLLNTQYF.

The chain has TRBV7-8 and TRBJ2-4, with D perhaps assigned TRBD1 or TRBD2 (5 bases each). The J call is in doubt because the DNA end fits TRBJ2-7 better. The CDR3 sequence is 13 residues long. Germline lookup yields CDR1 SGHVS and CDR2 FQNEAQ. The CDR3 DNA follows: TGTGCCAGCAGCTCAGAGGGGCGGGACGAGCAGTACTTC. It codes for CASSSEGRDEQYF.

This clonotype was seen only a few times. The chain recombines TRBV20-1 with TRBJ1-6; D not certain. Germline V gives CDR1 DFQATT, CDR2 SNEGSKA (reference sequence). The CDR3 sequence is 13 residues long. Trimming removed 3 bases from V and 10 bases from J, with 13 bases in between. CDR3 nucleotide sequence: TGCAGTGCTAGCTTGGCCGGAGGGTCACCCCTCCACTTT. This codes for CSASLAGGSPLHF.

This clonotype has a handful of counts. One end of the junction varies from germline; a read error may be responsible. V gene TRBV13 combines with J gene TRBJ2-5, with a tentative D call TRBD1 (6 bases). CDR1 and CDR2 from the germline V gene are PRHDT and FYEKMQ (reference sequence). The CDR3 has 14 amino acids. CDR3 sequence reads: CAGSRQGLKETQYF. CDR3 nucleotides: TGTGCCGGCAGTCGTCAGGGGTTAAAAGAGACCCAGTACTTC.

The genes are TRBV20-1 and TRBJ2-7; 8 bases are shared with TRBD2. The CDR3 is made up of 15 amino acids. CDR1 is DFQATT and CDR2 is SNEGSKA in the germline V gene (reference sequence). V gave up 5 bases and J gave up 2 bases; unmatched junction bases: 11. The CDR3 region has the DNA TGCAGTGCTCAAGATAGCGGGACGCCAACCTACGAGCAGTACGTC. This sequence encodes CSAQDSGTPTYEQYV.

V and J are TRBV5-5 and TRBJ1-2; D gene uncertain. The CDR3 extends over 13 amino acids. Germline CDR1 and CDR2: SGHKS and YYEKEE (reference sequence). Between the trimmed V and J ends, which lost 9 bases and 4 bases, there was a span of 16 bases. The CDR3: CATEARGSYGYTF. Written as DNA, the CDR3 is TGTGCCACCGAAGCACGGGGAAGCTATGGCTACACCTTC.

V usage is TRBV6-1 and J usage is TRBJ2-1, with 9 positions matching TRBD2. V dropped 7 bases and J dropped 9; count of bases not matched to a gene: 13. In germline, CDR1 is MNHNS, CDR2 SASEGT. The CDR3 runs 15 residues. The CDR3 DNA follows: TGTGCCAGCACCGGGGCTAGCGGGGAGTGGGGTGAGCAGTTCTTC. It translates to CASTGASGEWGEQFF.

This clonotype occurred once. The chain joins TRBV6-5 to TRBJ2-5; TRBD1 aligns across 7 bases. CDR1 is MNHEY, CDR2 SVGAGI, per germline. Germline trimming cut 0 bases from V and 5 bases from J; bases unmatched to any gene: 12. The CDR3 sequence is 17 residues long. CDR3 sequence reads: CASSYSISTGAGETQYF. CDR3 nucleotides: TGTGCCAGCAGTTACTCGATTTCCACAGGGGCTGGGGAGACCCAGTACTTC.

A word on this clonotype: This could be a read error, since a much larger clone is one nucleotide away. The V and J genes are TRBV29-1 and TRBJ1-4; no firm D call. This CDR3 region has 13 residues. Germline V gene data show CDR1 as SQVTM and CDR2 as ANQGSEA. This chain's CDR3 is CSVETQTNEKLYF. As DNA, the CDR3 is TGCAGCGTTGAGACCCAAACTAATGAAAAACTGTATTTT. Complete variable domain (other parts from reference TRBV29-1 and TRBJ1-4): SAVISQKPSRDICQRGTSLTIQCQVDSQVTMMFWYRQQPGQSLTLIATANQGSEATYESGFVIDKFPISRPNLTFSTLTVSNMSPEDSSIYLCSVETQTNEKLYFGSGTQLSVL.

There are a few counts of this clonotype. The chain carries TRBV5-1 and TRBJ1-2, with D possibly TRBD1 on 5 matching bases. V was trimmed by 4 bases and J by 8 bases, leaving 18 bases between them. This CDR3 region has 14 residues. Germline loops: CDR1 SGHRS, CDR2 YFSETQ. CDR3 sequence: CASSGGTSAGGYTF. The CDR3 DNA is TGCGCCAGCAGCGGGGGGACCTCTGCAGGGGGCTACACCTTC. Filled out from reference TRBV5-1 and TRBJ1-2, the complete variable domain reads KAGVTQTPRYLIKTRGQQVTLSCSPISGHRSVSWYQQTPGQGLQFLFEYFSETQRNKGNFPGRFSGRQFSNSRSEMNVSTLELGDSALYLCASSGGTSAGGYTFGSGTRLTVV.

The chain combines TRBV7-2 with TRBJ2-3; D gene uncertain. The CDR3 has 15 amino acids. The germline V and J ends were trimmed by 2 bases and 3 bases, with 12 bases remaining between them. CDR1 is SGHTA, CDR2 FQGNSA, per germline. The CDR3 region has the DNA TGTGCCAGCAGCTTAATGCGGTATAGAACAGATACGCAGTATTTT. Translated, it gives CASSLMRYRTDTQYF.

The chain carries TRBV7-9 and TRBJ1-4, with D maybe TRBD1 (5 bases). This CDR3 spans 14 amino acids. Germline V gene lookup returns CDR1 SEHNR and CDR2 FQNEAQ (reference sequence). Between the trimmed V and J ends, which lost 5 bases and 2 bases, there was a span of 9 bases. DNA for the CDR3: TGTGCCAGCAGCAAGGGGTTGACTAATGAAAAACTGTTTTTT. It encodes CASSKGLTNEKLFF.

The genes are TRBV7-9 and TRBJ2-7; no reliable D call. Trimming stripped 2 bases from V and 2 bases from J, with 10 bases between. The CDR3 loop spans 14 amino acids. Germline-derived CDR1 and CDR2 are SEHNR and FQNEAQ (reference sequence). CDR3 nucleotide sequence: TGTGCCAGCAGCTTAAGGCCTGGGCCCTACGAGCAGTACTTC. Residues: CASSLRPGPYEQYF.

This clonotype has only a few counts. The rearrangement joins TRBV4-1 to TRBJ2-7, with D tentatively TRBD1 or TRBD2 (6 bases each). The length of the CDR3 is 14 residues. V was cut by 4 bases and J by 2 bases, with 12 bases left in between. The germline V gene encodes CDR1 MGHRA and CDR2 YSYEKL. The CDR3 region has the DNA TGCGCCAGCAGCCGTGACGGGGGCCCCTACGAGCAGTACTTC. Translated, it gives CASSRDGGPYEQYF.

This chain links TRBV20-1 with TRBJ2-7, with D maybe TRBD2 (6 bases). The ends were cut back, 4 bases at V and 2 bases at J, with 12 bases in the middle. This CDR3 comprises 13 residues. In germline, CDR1 is DFQATT, CDR2 SNEGSKA (reference sequence). This CDR3 reads CSANPGGTYEQYF. The CDR3 DNA reads TGCAGTGCTAACCCAGGAGGGACCTACGAGCAGTACTTC.